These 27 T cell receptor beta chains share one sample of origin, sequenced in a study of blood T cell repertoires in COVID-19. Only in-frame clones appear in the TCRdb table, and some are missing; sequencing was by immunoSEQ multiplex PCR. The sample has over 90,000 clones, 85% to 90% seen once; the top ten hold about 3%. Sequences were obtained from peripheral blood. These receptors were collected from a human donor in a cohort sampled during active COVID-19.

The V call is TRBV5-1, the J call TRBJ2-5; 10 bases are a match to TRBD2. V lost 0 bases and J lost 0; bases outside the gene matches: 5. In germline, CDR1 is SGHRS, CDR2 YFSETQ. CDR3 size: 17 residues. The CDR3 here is CASSLGGTSAHQETQYF. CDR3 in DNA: TGCGCCAGCAGCTTGGGAGGGACTAGCGCCCACCAAGAGACCCAGTACTTC.

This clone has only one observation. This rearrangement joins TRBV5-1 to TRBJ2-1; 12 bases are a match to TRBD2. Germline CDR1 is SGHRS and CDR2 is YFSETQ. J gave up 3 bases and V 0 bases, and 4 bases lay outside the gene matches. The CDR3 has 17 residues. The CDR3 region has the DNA TGCGCCAGCAGCTTGGGACTAGCGGGGGAGGGCTACAATGAGCAGTTCTTC. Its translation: CASSLGLAGEGYNEQFF.

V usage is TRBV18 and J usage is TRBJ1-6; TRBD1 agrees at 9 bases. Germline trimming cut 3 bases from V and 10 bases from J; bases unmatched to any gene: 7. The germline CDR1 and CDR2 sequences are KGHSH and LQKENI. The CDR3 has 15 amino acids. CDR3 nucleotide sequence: TGTGCCAGCTCACCGGGGGGACAGGGTCAATCACCCCTCCACTTT. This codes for CASSPGGQGQSPLHF.

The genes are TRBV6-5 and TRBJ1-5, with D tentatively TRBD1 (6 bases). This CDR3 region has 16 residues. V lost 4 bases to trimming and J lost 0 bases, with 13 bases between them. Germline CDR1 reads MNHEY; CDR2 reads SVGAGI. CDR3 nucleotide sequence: TGTGCCAGCAGTTTACTTACAGGGTATAGCAATCAGCCCCAGCATTTT. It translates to CASSLLTGYSNQPQHF.

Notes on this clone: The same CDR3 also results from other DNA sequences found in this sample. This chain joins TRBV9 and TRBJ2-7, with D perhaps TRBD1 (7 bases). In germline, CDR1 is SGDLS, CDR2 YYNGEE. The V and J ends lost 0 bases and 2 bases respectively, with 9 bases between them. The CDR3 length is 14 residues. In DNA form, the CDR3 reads TGTGCCAGCAGCGTAGCAGGGGGGACCTACGAGCAGTACTTC. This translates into CASSVAGGTYEQYF.

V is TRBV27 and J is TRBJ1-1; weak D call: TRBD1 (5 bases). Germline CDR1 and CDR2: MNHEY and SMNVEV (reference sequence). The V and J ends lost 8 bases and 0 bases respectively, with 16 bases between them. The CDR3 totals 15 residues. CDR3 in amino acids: CASGSLGAMNTEAFF. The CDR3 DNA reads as TGTGCCAGCGGCTCTCTAGGGGCGATGAACACTGAAGCTTTCTTT.

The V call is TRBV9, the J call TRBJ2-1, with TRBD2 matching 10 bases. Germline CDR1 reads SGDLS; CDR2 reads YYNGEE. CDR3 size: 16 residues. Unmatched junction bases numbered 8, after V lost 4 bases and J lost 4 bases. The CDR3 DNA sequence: TGTGCCAGCAGCCCCCGTACTAGCGGGATTTACAATGAGCAGTTCTTC. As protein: CASSPRTSGIYNEQFF. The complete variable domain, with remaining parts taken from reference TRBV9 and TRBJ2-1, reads DSGVTQTPKHLITATGQRVTLRCSPRSGDLSVYWYQQSLDQGLQFLIQYYNGEERAKGNILERFSAQQFPDLHSELNLSSLELGDSALYFCASSPRTSGIYNEQFFGPGTRLTVL.

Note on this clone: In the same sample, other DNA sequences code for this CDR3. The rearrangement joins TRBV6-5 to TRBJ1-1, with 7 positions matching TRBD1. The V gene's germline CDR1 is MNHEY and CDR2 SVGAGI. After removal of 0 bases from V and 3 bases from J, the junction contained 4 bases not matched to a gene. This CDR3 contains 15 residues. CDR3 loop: CASSYSNRGYTEAFF. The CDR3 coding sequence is TGTGCCAGCAGTTACTCAAACAGGGGTTACACTGAAGCTTTCTTT.

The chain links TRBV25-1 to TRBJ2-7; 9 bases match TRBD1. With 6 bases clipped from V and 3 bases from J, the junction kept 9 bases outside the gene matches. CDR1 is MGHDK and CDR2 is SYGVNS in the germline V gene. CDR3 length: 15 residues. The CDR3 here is CASSRQGVGHYEQYF. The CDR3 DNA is TGTGCCAGCAGCCGACAGGGGGTAGGGCACTACGAGCAGTACTTC.

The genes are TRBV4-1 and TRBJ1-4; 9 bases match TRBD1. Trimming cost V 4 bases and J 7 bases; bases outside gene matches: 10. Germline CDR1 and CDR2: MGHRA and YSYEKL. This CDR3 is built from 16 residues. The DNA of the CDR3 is TGCGCCAGCAGCCCGGTAAAGACAGGGGGTTTTGAAAAACTGTTTTTT. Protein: CASSPVKTGGFEKLFF.

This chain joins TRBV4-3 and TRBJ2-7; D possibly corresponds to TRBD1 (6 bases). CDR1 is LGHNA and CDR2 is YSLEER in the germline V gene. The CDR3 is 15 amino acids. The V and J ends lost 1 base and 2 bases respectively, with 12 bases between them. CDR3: CASSQGRKGAYEQYF. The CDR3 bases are TGCGCCAGCAGCCAAGGAAGAAAGGGGGCCTACGAGCAGTACTTC.

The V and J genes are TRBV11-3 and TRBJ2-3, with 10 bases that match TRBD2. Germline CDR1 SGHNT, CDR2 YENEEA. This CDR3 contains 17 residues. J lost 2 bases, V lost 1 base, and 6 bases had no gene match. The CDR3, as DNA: TGTGCCAGCAGCTTAGGGGGACTAGCGTCGCCCACAGATACGCAGTATTTT. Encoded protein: CASSLGGLASPTDTQYF.

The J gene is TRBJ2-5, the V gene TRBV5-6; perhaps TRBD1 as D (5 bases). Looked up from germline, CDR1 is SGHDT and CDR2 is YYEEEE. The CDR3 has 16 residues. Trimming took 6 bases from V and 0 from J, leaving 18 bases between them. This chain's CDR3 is CASISRWQGHQETQYF. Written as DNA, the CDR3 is TGTGCCAGCATCTCCCGGTGGCAGGGCCACCAAGAGACCCAGTACTTC.

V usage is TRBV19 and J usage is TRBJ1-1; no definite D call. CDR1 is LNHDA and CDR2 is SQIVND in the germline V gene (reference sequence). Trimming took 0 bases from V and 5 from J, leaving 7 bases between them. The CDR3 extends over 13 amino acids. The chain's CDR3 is CASSIDLRTEAFF. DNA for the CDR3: TGTGCCAGTAGTATAGATCTGAGGACTGAAGCTTTCTTT.

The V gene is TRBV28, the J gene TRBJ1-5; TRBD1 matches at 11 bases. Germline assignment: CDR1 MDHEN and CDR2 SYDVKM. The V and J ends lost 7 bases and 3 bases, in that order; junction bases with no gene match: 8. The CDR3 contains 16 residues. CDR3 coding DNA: TGTGCCAGCAACACCGGGACAGGGGGTACCAATCAGCCCCAGCATTTT. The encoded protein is CASNTGTGGTNQPQHF.

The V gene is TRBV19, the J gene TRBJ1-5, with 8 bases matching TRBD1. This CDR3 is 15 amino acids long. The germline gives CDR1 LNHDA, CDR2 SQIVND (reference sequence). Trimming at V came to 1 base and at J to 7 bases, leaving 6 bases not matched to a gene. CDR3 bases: TGTGCCAGTAGTATAGGCAGGGGGCGCGCCCAGCCCCAGCATTTT. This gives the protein CASSIGRGRAQPQHF.

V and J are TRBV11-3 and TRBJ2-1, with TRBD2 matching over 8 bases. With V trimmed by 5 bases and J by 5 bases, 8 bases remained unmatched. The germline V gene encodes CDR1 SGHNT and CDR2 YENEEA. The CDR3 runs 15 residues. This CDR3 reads CASSPSAGANNEQFF. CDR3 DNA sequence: TGTGCCAGCAGCCCCTCAGCGGGGGCTAACAATGAGCAGTTCTTC.

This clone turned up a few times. The CDR3 coding sequence is TGTGCCAGCAGGGGACAGGCGACGAACACCGGGGAGCTGTTTTTT. Its protein product is CASRGQATNTGELFF. The chain joins TRBV6-5 to TRBJ2-2; 8 bases agree with TRBD1. Trimming took 6 bases from V and 0 from J; bases not matched to a gene: 3. The CDR3 has 15 amino acids. Germline loops: CDR1 MNHEY, CDR2 SVGAGI.

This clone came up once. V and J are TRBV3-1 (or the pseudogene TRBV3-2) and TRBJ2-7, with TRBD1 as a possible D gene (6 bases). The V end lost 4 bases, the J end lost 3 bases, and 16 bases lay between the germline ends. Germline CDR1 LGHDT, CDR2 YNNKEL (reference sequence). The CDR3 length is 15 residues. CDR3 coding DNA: TGTGCCAGCAGCCTCCGGGACACCGCCCTCTACGAGCAGTACTTC. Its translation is CASSLRDTALYEQYF.

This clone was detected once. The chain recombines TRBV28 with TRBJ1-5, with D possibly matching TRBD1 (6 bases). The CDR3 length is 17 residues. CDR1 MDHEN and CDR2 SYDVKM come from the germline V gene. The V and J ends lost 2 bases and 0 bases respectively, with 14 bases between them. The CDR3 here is CASSLRLTGNSNQPQHF. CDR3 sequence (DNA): TGTGCCAGCAGTTTAAGGCTCACAGGGAATAGCAATCAGCCCCAGCATTTT. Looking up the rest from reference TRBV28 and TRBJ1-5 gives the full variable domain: DVKVTQSSRYLVKRTGEKVFLECVQDMDHENMFWYRQDPGLGLRLIYFSYDVKMKEKGDIPEGYSVSREKKERFSLILESASTNQTSMYLCASSLRLTGNSNQPQHFGDGTRLSIL.

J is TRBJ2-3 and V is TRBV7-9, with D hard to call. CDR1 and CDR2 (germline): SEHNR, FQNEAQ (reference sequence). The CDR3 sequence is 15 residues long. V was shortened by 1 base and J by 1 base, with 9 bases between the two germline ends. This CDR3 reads CASSLGLRGTDTQYF. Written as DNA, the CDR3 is TGTGCCAGCAGCTTAGGGCTTCGGGGCACAGATACGCAGTATTTT.

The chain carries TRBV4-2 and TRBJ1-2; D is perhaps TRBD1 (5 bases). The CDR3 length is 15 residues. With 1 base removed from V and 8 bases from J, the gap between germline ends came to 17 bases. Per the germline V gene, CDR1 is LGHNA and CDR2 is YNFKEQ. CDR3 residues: CASSQAGTAGGGYTF. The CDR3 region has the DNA TGTGCCAGCAGCCAAGCCGGGACGGCGGGAGGGGGCTACACCTTC.

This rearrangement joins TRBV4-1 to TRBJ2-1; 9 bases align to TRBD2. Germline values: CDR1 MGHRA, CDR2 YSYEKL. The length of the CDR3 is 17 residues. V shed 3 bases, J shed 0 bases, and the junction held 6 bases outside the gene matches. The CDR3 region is CASSHISSGNSYNEQFF. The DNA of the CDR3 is TGCGCCAGCAGCCATATCTCTAGCGGGAACTCCTACAATGAGCAGTTCTTC.

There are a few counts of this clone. CDR3: CASSQRGLKTQYF. CDR3 coding DNA: TGTGCCAGCAGCCAGAGGGGGTTAAAGACCCAGTACTTC. The rearrangement joins TRBV5-8 to TRBJ2-5; D is perhaps TRBD1 (6 bases). Trimming shortened V by 4 bases and J by 6 bases, and 13 bases separated the two germline ends. The CDR3 contains 13 residues. Germline V gene lookup returns CDR1 SGHTS and CDR2 YDEGEE.

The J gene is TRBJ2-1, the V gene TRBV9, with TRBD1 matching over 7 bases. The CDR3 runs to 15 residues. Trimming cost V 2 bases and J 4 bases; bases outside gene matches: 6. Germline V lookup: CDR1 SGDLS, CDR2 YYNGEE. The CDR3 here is CASSVVGTAYNEQFF. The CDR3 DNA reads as TGTGCCAGCAGCGTTGTTGGGACAGCATACAATGAGCAGTTCTTC.

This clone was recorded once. CDR3 residues: CASSYSPAVGEYF. Here the CDR3 DNA reads TGTGCCAGCAGTTACTCACCAGCGGTGGGTGAGTACTTC. The rearrangement links TRBV6-6 to TRBJ2-7; tentatively, D is TRBD2 (5 bases). The CDR3 is 13 residues long. V lost 0 bases to trimming and J lost 11 bases, with 14 bases between them. CDR1 and CDR2 from the germline V gene are MNHNY and SVGAGI (reference sequence).

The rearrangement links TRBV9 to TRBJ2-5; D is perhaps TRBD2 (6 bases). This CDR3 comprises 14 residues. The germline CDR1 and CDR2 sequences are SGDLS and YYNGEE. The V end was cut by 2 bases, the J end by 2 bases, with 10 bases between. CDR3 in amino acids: CASSVRDFQETQYF. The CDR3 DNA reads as TGTGCCAGCAGCGTCCGGGACTTTCAAGAGACCCAGTACTTC.